Here is one TCR beta chain with its context. The antigen remains undetermined. These data come from a study of T cells after yellow fever vaccination. At the level of the study: It was SMART-Seq v4 Ultra Low Input that prepared the fractions with low cell numbers. Whole-study results and caveats: Reappearing after the booster were most of the clones from primary vaccination (96% CD4, roughly 86% CD8).

Template-switching 5'RACE yielded the TCR cDNA; a universal primer site and UMIs were added in the process. A single record per CDR3 protein comes from TCRdb applying MiXCR to the 5' RACE reads. The sample has more than 450,000 distinct CDR3 sequences; about a fifth are singletons. CDR1 and CDR2 from the germline V gene are SEHNR and FQNEAQ (reference sequence). V lost 6 bases, J lost 12 bases, and 15 bases lay in between. The length of the CDR3 is 12 residues. The sample was PBMCs, taken about 21 days after the first yellow fever vaccination. The receptor was derived from a man aged 18 to 35 who received the YFV17D yellow fever vaccine. The chain employs TRBV7-9 and TRBJ2-1; no firm D call. For the CDR3, the DNA is TGTGCCAGCAGTAATGAGGCACGCACGCAGTTCTTC. This codes for CASSNEARTQFF.